Listed below are T cell receptor beta chains from one sample, sequenced in a study of tumor-infiltrating lymphocytes in primary liver carcinoma. TCRdb used MiXCR to reprocess the multiplex PCR reads, holding one entry per CDR3 protein. In the table there are 300,000 to 400,000 distinct CDR3 sequences, less than 65% of which are singletons. Material for sequencing was peripheral blood. The receptors were gathered from a man between 35 and 55 years old with primary liver carcinoma and hepatitis B virus infection. CDR3s include the opening cysteine and the closing phenylalanine or tryptophan. Fields, in order: J gene, D gene, V gene, clone size, CDR3 protein, CDR3 DNA. A D gene is named only where the DNA matches it firmly. The size entry is marked missing in some rows and otherwise reads once, few, many or a size class.

>TRBJ2-7|TRBD2|TRBV11-2|.
CASSFTSGRSYEQYF
TGTGCCAGCAGCTTTACTAGCGGGAGATCCTACGAGCAGTACTTC
>TRBJ2-1|TRBD2|TRBV6-6|.
CTSSYSSSGPLISSYNEQFF
TGTACCAGCAGTTACTCTTCTAGCGGGCCCCTAATTAGCTCCTACAATGAGCAGTTCTTC
>TRBJ2-5|.|TRBV29-1|.
CSAVTDAQETQYF
TGCAGTGCTGTAACGGATGCGCAAGAGACCCAGTACTTC
>TRBJ2-7|TRBD1|TRBV6-5|many
CASSFISTGVGRLEQYF
TGTGCCAGCAGTTTTATCTCGACAGGGGTTGGGCGTCTCGAGCAGTACTTC
>TRBJ2-3|.|TRBV11-2|.
CTSSFARGSTDMQYF
TGTACCAGCAGCTTCGCCAGGGGTTCCACAGACATGCAGTATTTT
>TRBJ2-3|TRBD1|TRBV29-1|many
CSVEGKGAEWGTTHPDTQYF
TGCAGCGTTGAAGGAAAGGGGGCGGAGTGGGGGACCACCCATCCGGATACGCAGTATTTT
>TRBJ2-5|TRBD2|TRBV11-2|.
CPSSPGGGEETQYF
TGTCCCAGCAGCCCCGGTGGGGGGGAAGAGACCCAGTACTTC
>TRBJ2-3|TRBD1|TRBV6-6|few
CASSYLWDRRSTDTQYF
TGTGCCAGCAGTTACTTGTGGGACAGGAGGAGCACAGATACGCAGTATTTT
>TRBJ2-7|TRBD2|TRBV11-2|.
CASSIQLADHYEQYF
TGTGCCAGCAGCATACAACTAGCGGACCACTACGAGCAGTACTTC
>TRBJ1-2|TRBD1|TRBV2|.
CASSPGQGRSGYTF
TGTGCCAGCAGCCCGGGACAGGGGAGAAGTGGCTACACCTTC
>TRBJ2-2|TRBD2|TRBV28|few
CASTSSGGRWTGELFF
TGTGCCAGCACCTCCTCCGGCGGGAGGTGGACCGGGGAGCTGTTTTTT
>TRBJ2-7|TRBD1|TRBV7-9|.
CASSSTTQGAISEQYF
TGTGCCAGCAGCTCCACAACACAGGGGGCAATCTCCGAGCAGTACTTC
>TRBJ2-7|.|TRBV6-5|.
CASSYSILASAYDQYF
TGTGCCAGCAGTTACTCGATTTTGGCGTCGGCCTACGACCAGTACTTC
>TRBJ2-7|.|TRBV25-1|once
CASSEYGGTDEQYF
TGTGCCAGCAGTGAATACGGTGGGACCGACGAGCAGTACTTC
>TRBJ2-7|.|TRBV7-9|.
CASNSKETYEQYF
TGTGCCAGCAACTCCAAAGAGACCTACGAGCAGTACTTC
>TRBJ1-1|.|TRBV9|.
CATSRATNTEAFF
TGTGCCACCTCTAGGGCGACGAACACTGAAGCTTTCTTT
>TRBJ2-1|.|TRBV12-3/TRBV12-4|.
CASGRVDNEQFF
TGTGCCAGCGGGAGAGTTGACAATGAGCAGTTCTTC
>TRBJ2-3|.|TRBV6-5|.
CASHRASSTETQYF
TGTGCCAGTCACAGGGCGTCTAGCACAGAAACGCAGTATTTT
>TRBJ2-6|.|TRBV12-3/TRBV12-4|once
CASSSIGAGSGANVLTF
TGTGCCAGCAGTTCGATAGGGGCGGGTTCTGGGGCCAACGTCCTGACTTTC
>TRBJ1-2|.|TRBV25-1|few
CASSGGSGYTF
TGTGCCAGCAGTGGGGGATCCGGCTACACCTTC
>TRBJ2-7|.|TRBV28|.
CASSSPFNYEQYF
TGTGCCAGCAGTTCCCCATTTAACTACGAGCAGTACTTC
>TRBJ2-2|TRBD2|TRBV5-1|.
CASVLTGTSTGELFF
TGCGCCAGCGTGCTAACCGGGACTAGCACCGGGGAGCTGTTTTTT
>TRBJ1-6|.|TRBV6-8|.
CASSYKVTEVVSPLHF
TGTGCCAGCAGTTACAAGGTGACAGAAGTTGTGTCACCCCTCCACTTT
>TRBJ1-1|.|TRBV20-1|.
CSAPPRRLGLNTEAFF
TGCAGTGCTCCCCCCCGCAGGTTGGGACTTAACACTGAAGCTTTCTTT
>TRBJ1-1|.|TRBV30|.
CAWSVWGQPGNTEAFF
TGTGCCTGGAGTGTTTGGGGGCAGCCCGGGAACACTGAAGCTTTCTTT
>TRBJ1-5|TRBD1|TRBV12-3/TRBV12-4|.
CASSFRGGEQPQHF
TGTGCCAGCAGTTTCAGGGGGGGAGAGCAGCCCCAGCATTTT
>TRBJ1-5|.|TRBV4-2|.
CACSGGRDNQPHHF
TGTGCCTGCAGCGGGGGCCGGGACAATCAGCCCCATCATTTT
>TRBJ2-1|.|TRBV10-3|once
CAISESEVAVYNEQFF
TGTGCCATCAGTGAGTCTGAGGTAGCGGTGTACAATGAGCAGTTCTTC
>TRBJ1-1|TRBD1|TRBV5-1|.
CASSKDRGNTEAFF
TGCGCCAGCAGCAAAGACAGGGGGAACACTGAAGCTTTCTTT
>TRBJ2-5|.|TRBV10-2|.
CASRGLAAGETQYF
TGCGCCAGTAGAGGATTAGCGGCGGGGGAGACCCAGTACTTC
>TRBJ2-7|TRBD2|TRBV5-1|.
CASNILPLAGGSEQYF
TGCGCCAGCAACATTCTCCCTCTAGCGGGAGGATCCGAGCAGTACTTC
>TRBJ2-2|TRBD2|TRBV29-1|.
CIVEDAGGHTGELLF
TGCATCGTTGAAGACGCGGGGGGTCACACCGGGGAGCTGTTATTT
>TRBJ1-1|TRBD1|TRBV4-1|once
CASSPTRQGLNTEAFF
TGCGCCAGCAGCCCCACTCGACAGGGATTGAACACTGAAGCTTTCTTT
>TRBJ1-2|TRBD1|TRBV28|few
CASRATGTGYGYTF
TGTGCCAGCAGGGCCACCGGGACAGGGTATGGCTACACCTTC
>TRBJ1-5|.|TRBV5-5|many
CASSLTVYSNQPQHF
TGTGCCAGCAGCTTGACAGTATATAGCAATCAGCCCCAGCATTTT
>TRBJ2-1|TRBD2|TRBV11-3|.
CANSRTSGSYEQFF
TGTGCCAACAGCCGGACTAGTGGGAGCTATGAGCAGTTCTTC
>TRBJ2-1|.|TRBV30|.
CAWSVSTAVVSNEQFF
TGTGCCTGGAGTGTGAGTACCGCGGTCGTCAGCAATGAGCAGTTCTTC
>TRBJ2-7|.|TRBV29-1|once
CSAQAEMVYEQYF
TGCAGCGCCCAAGCGGAGATGGTCTACGAGCAGTACTTC
>TRBJ2-1|.|TRBV29-1|.
CSVRREGNEQFF
TGCAGCGTTCGTCGGGAAGGAAATGAGCAGTTCTTC
>TRBJ2-3|TRBD2|TRBV6-5|few
CASSRVAIAGGSDTQYF
TGTGCCAGCAGCCGCGTGGCTATAGCGGGAGGCTCAGATACGCAGTATTTT
>TRBJ1-3|.|TRBV11-2|.
CTGSLDEGRAGNTIYF
TGTACCGGCAGCTTAGATGAGGGACGGGCTGGAAACACCATATATTTT